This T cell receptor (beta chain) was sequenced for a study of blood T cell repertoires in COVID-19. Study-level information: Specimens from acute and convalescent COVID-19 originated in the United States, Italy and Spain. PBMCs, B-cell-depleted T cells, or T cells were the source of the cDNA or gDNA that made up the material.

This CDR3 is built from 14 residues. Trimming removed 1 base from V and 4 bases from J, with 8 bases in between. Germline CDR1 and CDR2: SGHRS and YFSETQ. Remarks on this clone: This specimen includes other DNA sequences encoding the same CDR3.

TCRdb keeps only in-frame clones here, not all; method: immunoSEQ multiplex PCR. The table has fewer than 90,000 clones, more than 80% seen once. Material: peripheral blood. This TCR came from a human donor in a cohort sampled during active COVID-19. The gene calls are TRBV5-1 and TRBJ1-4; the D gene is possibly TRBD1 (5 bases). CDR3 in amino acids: CASSLSDSNEKLFF. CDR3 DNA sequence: TGCGCCAGCAGCTTGTCCGACAGTAATGAAAAACTGTTTTTT.